These 31 T cell receptor beta chains originate from one sample sequenced in a study of blood T cells in healthy people across ages. The second PCR ran about 6 to 11 cycles with a sample-barcoded 5' primer and J-beta primers. Using its own MiXCR run on the 5' RACE reads, TCRdb lists one record per CDR3 protein. The data hold 350,000 to 450,000 distinct CDR3 sequences, with roughly half observed a single time. The specimen was blood. These receptors were taken from a man aged 60 to 69 in good health.

Many counts were recorded for this clonotype. The V call is TRBV20-1, the J call TRBJ2-1; 9 bases fit TRBD2. Germline V gene lookup returns CDR1 DFQATT and CDR2 SNEGSKA (reference sequence). The CDR3 consists of 17 residues. Germline trimming cut 7 bases from V and 6 bases from J; bases unmatched to any gene: 19. CDR3 nucleotides: TGCAGTGTCCCCACCATACCAAGACTAGCGGATTTCAATGAGCAGTTCTTC. Translating gives CSVPTIPRLADFNEQFF.

CDR3 sequence reads: CSVGTSGGAYNEQFF. The DNA for the CDR3 is TGCAGCGTGGGGACTAGCGGGGGTGCCTACAATGAGCAGTTCTTC. The chain has TRBV29-1 and TRBJ2-1; TRBD2 matches at 14 bases. V was pared by 6 bases and J by 2 bases, with 3 bases of the junction left unmatched. The CDR3 is 15 amino acids. CDR1 and CDR2 (germline): SQVTM, ANQGSEA.

This clonotype has a handful of counts. The rearrangement uses TRBV6-2 or TRBV6-3 and TRBJ2-7; TRBD2 agrees at 9 bases. V was clipped by 2 bases and J by 3 bases; unmatched bases: 11. Germline V gene lookup returns CDR1 MNHEY and CDR2 SVGEGT. CDR3 length equals 17 residues. This CDR3 is CASSYPPGGRANYEQYF. The CDR3 DNA reads TGTGCCAGCAGTTACCCCCCCGGCGGGAGGGCCAACTACGAGCAGTACTTC.

The CDR3 is CSAWEGNTEAFF. The CDR3 region has the DNA TGCAGCGCCTGGGAGGGTAACACTGAAGCTTTCTTT. The chain is built from TRBV29-1 and TRBJ1-1; unclear D gene. The CDR3 totals 12 residues. Deletions cut 7 bases from V and 2 bases from J, with 11 bases between. Germline values: CDR1 SQVTM, CDR2 ANQGSEA.

The rearrangement uses TRBV3-1 and TRBJ2-7; D tentatively reads TRBD1 or TRBD2 (5 bases each). Germline-derived CDR1 and CDR2 are LGHDT and YNNKEL (reference sequence). There are 14 residues in the CDR3. V lost 2 bases, J lost 10 bases, and 18 bases lay in between. This CDR3 reads CASSQRTPLGAQYF. In DNA form, the CDR3 reads TGTGCCAGCAGCCAACGAACTCCCCTCGGGGCCCAGTACTTC.

The table lists this clonotype with a few counts. The chain combines TRBV29-1 with TRBJ2-3; 7 bases agree with TRBD1. This CDR3 is built from 15 residues. Trimming removed 6 bases from V and 3 bases from J; junction bases left unmatched: 12. The V gene's germline CDR1 is SQVTM and CDR2 ANQGSEA. CDR3 residues: CSVQTGAGPTDTQYF. The CDR3 nucleotides are TGCAGCGTCCAAACAGGGGCCGGACCGACAGATACGCAGTATTTT.

This clonotype has more than one count but fewer than ten. The CDR3 DNA is TGCAGCGTTGAGAGACAAGAGACCCAGTACTTC. It yields the protein CSVERQETQYF. The chain employs TRBV29-1 and TRBJ2-5; D gene uncertain. Germline loops: CDR1 SQVTM, CDR2 ANQGSEA. V dropped 3 bases and J dropped 2 bases, with 4 bases sitting between them. CDR3 length equals 11 residues.

Details on this clonotype: Relative to the germline gene, one junction end is altered; a read error may explain this. This chain connects TRBV9 to TRBJ2-3; D uncertain. Germline V gives CDR1 SGDLS, CDR2 YYNGEE. The CDR3 contains 16 residues. CDR3 nucleotides: TGTGCCAGCGGCGTAGTTGCTTCCAACCGACCAGATACGCAGTATTTT. As protein: CASGVVASNRPDTQYF.

This clonotype was counted many times. The chain recombines TRBV2 with TRBJ2-3; D assignment may be TRBD1 or TRBD2 (5 bases each). The CDR3 is made up of 17 amino acids. Germline CDR1 SNHLY, CDR2 FYNNEI. Trimming shortened V by 5 bases and J by 0 bases, and 18 bases separated the two germline ends. CDR3 loop: CASSRDLGSRSTDTQYF. CDR3 coding DNA: TGTGCCAGCAGTAGGGACCTGGGGTCCAGAAGCACAGATACGCAGTATTTT.

The rearrangement uses TRBV24-1 and TRBJ2-3; D gene ambiguous. The CDR3 has 14 amino acids. Germline-derived CDR1 and CDR2 are KGHDR and SFDVKD. The V end was cut by 0 bases, the J end by 2 bases, with 5 bases between. The CDR3 sequence is CATSDLSDTDTQYF. Written as DNA, the CDR3 is TGTGCCACCAGTGATTTGTCAGACACAGATACGCAGTATTTT.

With regard to this clonotype: Compared with germline, one end of the junction differs, possibly owing to a read error. The J gene is TRBJ2-5, the V gene TRBV14, with 7 bases lining up with TRBD1. The J call may be in error: the DNA end matches TRBJ2-7 better. The CDR3 covers 15 residues. Germline V gene data show CDR1 as SGHDN and CDR2 as FVKESK. Written as DNA, the CDR3 is TGTGCCAACAGCCTAGAGACAGGGAAAATGTACGAGCAGTACTTC. Translated: CANSLETGKMYEQYF.

This clonotype has more than one count but fewer than ten. V and J are TRBV7-6 and TRBJ1-2; tentative D call: TRBD1 (6 bases). The ends were cut back, 4 bases at V and 7 bases at J, with 22 bases in the middle. This CDR3 comprises 16 residues. The germline V gene has CDR1 SGHVS and CDR2 FNYEAQ. Here the CDR3 DNA reads TGTGCCAGCAGCTCAGGGGACTACAGGGTTGGTGGTGGCTACACCTTC. This sequence encodes CASSSGDYRVGGGYTF.

The rearrangement links TRBV10-3 to TRBJ2-1; possible D gene TRBD2, 5 bases. CDR3 length: 13 amino acids. In germline, CDR1 is ENHRY, CDR2 SYGVKD. Trimming shortened V by 2 bases and J by 10 bases, and 12 bases separated the two germline ends. CDR3 protein: CAISEPPGKEQFF. CDR3 sequence (DNA): TGTGCCATCAGTGAGCCCCCGGGGAAGGAGCAGTTCTTC.

The rearrangement uses TRBV11-2 and TRBJ2-3; no reliable D call. Germline CDR1 reads SGHAT; CDR2 reads FQNNGV. CDR3 length equals 12 residues. Trimming cost V 5 bases and J 8 bases, with 11 bases left between them. CDR3 DNA sequence: TGTGCCAGCAGCCCTTGGAAGGGTACGCAGTATTTT. Translation gives CASSPWKGTQYF.

The chain has TRBV20-1 and TRBJ2-5; 15 nucleotides agree with TRBD2. This CDR3 contains 15 residues. The V gene end was trimmed by 5 bases and the J gene end by 7 bases; junction bases not matched to a gene: 8. The germline V gene has CDR1 DFQATT and CDR2 SNEGSKA (reference sequence). The CDR3 DNA reads TGCAGTGCTCCCGGACTAGCGGGGGGGCAGGGGACCCAGTACTTC. This encodes CSAPGLAGGQGTQYF.

The rearrangement joins TRBV29-1 to TRBJ2-4; 7 bases align to TRBD1. The CDR3 contains 15 residues. Trimming cost V 4 bases and J 0 bases; bases outside gene matches: 6. CDR1 and CDR2 (germline): SQVTM, ANQGSEA. CDR3: CSVVWDSQAKNIQYF. In nucleotides, the CDR3 is TGCAGCGTTGTCTGGGACAGCCAAGCCAAAAACATTCAGTACTTC.

The chain carries TRBV27 and TRBJ2-7; D is undetermined. Germline V CDR1 and CDR2: MNHEY, SMNVEV (reference sequence). This CDR3 contains 12 residues. V was shortened by 0 bases and J by 3 bases, with 3 bases between the two germline ends. The CDR3 DNA follows: TGTGCCAGCAGTTTATCGAACTACGAGCAGTACTTC. This gives the protein CASSLSNYEQYF.

The chain links TRBV6-2 or TRBV6-3 to TRBJ2-2; perhaps TRBD2 as D (6 bases). In germline, CDR1 is MNHEY, CDR2 SVGEGT. V was clipped by 2 bases and J by 3 bases, with 13 bases between them. This CDR3 is 16 amino acids long. The DNA of the CDR3 is TGTGCCAGCAGTTACGCGGGACTCCTCGACACCGGGGAGCTGTTTTTT. Translating gives CASSYAGLLDTGELFF.

This clonotype was counted once. This chain uses TRBV5-1 with TRBJ2-6; no firm D call. V gave up 5 bases and J gave up 1 base, with 16 bases separating them. CDR1 and CDR2 (germline): SGHRS, YFSETQ. This CDR3 has 17 residues. CDR3 amino acids: CASREDTVASGANVLTF. The CDR3 region has the DNA TGCGCCAGCAGGGAAGACACCGTGGCGTCTGGGGCCAACGTCCTGACTTTC.

This rearrangement joins TRBV3-1 to TRBJ2-7; no clear D. The length of the CDR3 is 13 residues. Per germline, CDR1 LGHDT and CDR2 YNNKEL (reference sequence). V gave up 2 bases and J gave up 7 bases, with 12 bases separating them. The CDR3 spells CASSQIRLNEQYF. As DNA, the CDR3 is TGTGCCAGCAGCCAAATTCGACTCAATGAGCAGTACTTC.

The chain couples TRBV3-1 to TRBJ2-3; the match to TRBD2 covers 11 bases. J lost 13 bases, V lost 2 bases, and 5 bases had no gene match. Per germline, CDR1 LGHDT and CDR2 YNNKEL (reference sequence). The CDR3 sequence is 13 residues long. CDR3 bases: TGTGCCAGCAGCCAACCTAGCGGGAGGATTGAGTATTTT. Amino acids: CASSQPSGRIEYF.

The V call is TRBV7-9, the J call TRBJ1-1; D ambiguous. V gave up 7 bases and J gave up 4 bases, with 7 bases separating them. CDR3 length: 11 amino acids. Germline V lookup: CDR1 SEHNR, CDR2 FQNEAQ (reference sequence). The CDR3, as DNA: TGTGCCAGCACCGAGACCACTGAAGCTTTCTTT. Protein product: CASTETTEAFF.

This chain uses TRBV12-3 or TRBV12-4 with TRBJ2-7; possibly TRBD2 for D (6 bases). This CDR3 is 17 amino acids long. V was shortened by 5 bases and J by 2 bases, with 22 bases between the two germline ends. The CDR3 region is CASSQNGGGLFTYEQYF. The CDR3 DNA reads TGTGCCAGCAGTCAGAATGGCGGAGGGCTCTTCACCTACGAGCAGTACTTC.

This clonotype was recorded a few times. The DNA for the CDR3 is TGTGCCAGCAGCTTAGGAGGGGTGAACAGGAACTATGGCTACACCTTC. Its translation: CASSLGGVNRNYGYTF. The genes are TRBV7-2 and TRBJ1-2, with D maybe TRBD1 (5 bases). CDR3 length: 16 amino acids. Germline V gene data show CDR1 as SGHTA and CDR2 as FQGNSA. V dropped 1 base and J dropped 2 bases, with 14 bases sitting between them.

The chain is built from TRBV20-1 and TRBJ2-1; TRBD2 matches 12 bases. Looked up from germline, CDR1 is DFQATT and CDR2 is SNEGSKA (reference sequence). Trimming at V came to 7 bases and at J to 6 bases, leaving 10 bases not matched to a gene. This CDR3 is 15 amino acids long. The CDR3 loop is CSVPLTSGSANEQFF. The CDR3 coding sequence is TGCAGTGTCCCCCTGACTAGCGGGAGTGCCAATGAGCAGTTCTTC.

About this clonotype: The missing conserved phenylalanine or tryptophan at the end of this CDR3 makes a read error likely. This chain connects TRBV29-1 to TRBJ1-1; 9 bases map to TRBD1. CDR3 length: 13 residues. Per the germline V gene, CDR1 is SQVTM and CDR2 is ANQGSEA. J was trimmed by 4 bases and V by 7 bases; bases with no gene match: 7. Here the CDR3 reads CSARQGVGTEAFL. Here the CDR3 DNA reads TGCAGCGCACGACAGGGGGTCGGCACTGAAGCTTTCCTT.

This chain uses TRBV28 with TRBJ1-2; D unclear. In germline, CDR1 is MDHEN, CDR2 SYDVKM. V was shortened by 5 bases and J by 4 bases, with 8 bases between the two germline ends. The CDR3 length is 12 residues. CDR3: CASSTRVYGYTF. CDR3 bases: TGTGCCAGCAGTACAAGGGTCTATGGCTACACCTTC.

The gene calls are TRBV30 and TRBJ2-5; D possibly corresponds to TRBD2 (5 bases). The V end was cut by 3 bases, the J end by 5 bases, with 13 bases between. There are 13 residues in the CDR3. Germline CDR1 reads GTSNPN; CDR2 reads SVGIG (reference sequence). The CDR3 here is CAWSGDWRETQYF. The DNA of the CDR3 is TGTGCCTGGAGCGGCGATTGGAGGGAGACCCAGTACTTC.

This clonotype was recorded a few times. The rearrangement uses TRBV9 and TRBJ2-5; TRBD1 agrees at 7 bases. The CDR3 length is 16 residues. V dropped 0 bases and J dropped 1; count of bases not matched to a gene: 6. Looked up from germline, CDR1 is SGDLS and CDR2 is YYNGEE. CDR3 sequence (DNA): TGTGCCAGCAGCGTAGATGGGACAGCCTCCCAAGAGACCCAGTACTTC. This translates into CASSVDGTASQETQYF.

This clonotype was counted only a few times. V usage is TRBV5-1 and J usage is TRBJ2-3; D perhaps matches TRBD2 (6 bases). Per germline, CDR1 SGHRS and CDR2 YFSETQ. CDR3 length equals 14 residues. Trimming removed 4 bases at V and 0 bases at J, with 9 bases between. Written as DNA, the CDR3 is TGCGCCAGCAGCGCGGGACCAAGCACAGATACGCAGTATTTT. It is translated as CASSAGPSTDTQYF.

The rearrangement joins TRBV28 to TRBJ2-5; 7 bases are shared with TRBD2. Germline V gene data show CDR1 as MDHEN and CDR2 as SYDVKM. V trimming: 4 bases; J trimming: 5 bases; junction bases outside the gene matches: 10. The CDR3 loop spans 15 amino acids. The CDR3 sequence is CASSSRDYLRETQYF. DNA for the CDR3: TGTGCCAGCAGTTCACGGGACTATCTCAGGGAGACCCAGTACTTC. The entire variable domain, with the rest obtained from reference TRBV28 and TRBJ2-5, is as follows: DVKVTQSSRYLVKRTGEKVFLECVQDMDHENMFWYRQDPGLGLRLIYFSYDVKMKEKGDIPEGYSVSREKKERFSLILESASTNQTSMYLCASSSRDYLRETQYFGPGTRLLVL.